This T cell receptor (beta chain) was recovered during a study of cytomegalovirus exposure and HLA in healthy donors. The PCR contained 60 Vbeta and 13 Jbeta primers. Sequencing used immunoSEQ multiplex PCR; TCRdb keeps in-frame clones, though not all of them. Here the sample spans around 130,000 clones, approximately 84% being singletons. This TCR was recovered from a boy younger than 10 in good health and CMV-seronegative. Material for sequencing was PBMCs.

Here the CDR3 DNA reads TGTGCCAGCAGTTACTTGGGGGGGGATGGCTACACCTTC. It is translated as CASSYLGGDGYTF. This chain joins TRBV6-6 and TRBJ1-2; D is possibly TRBD1 (5 bases). CDR1 and CDR2 (germline): MNHNY, SVGAGI (reference sequence). The CDR3 contains 13 residues. Trimming shortened V by 1 base and J by 6 bases, and 9 bases separated the two germline ends.